This TCR beta chain derives from a study of blood T cell repertoires in COVID-19. In the study overall: T cells, B-cell-depleted T cells, or PBMCs supplied cDNA or gDNA.

The ends were cut back, 4 bases at V and 0 bases at J, with 14 bases in the middle. Germline V CDR1 and CDR2: SGHNT, YENEEA. The CDR3 sequence is 16 residues long. Repertoires were generated with immunoSEQ multiplex PCR, while TCRdb's copy carries only in-frame clones and drops some. The profile covers 65,000 to 95,000 clones, with 75% to 90% appearing a single time and around 12% taken by the ten largest. This clone was seen a single time. This TCR came from a woman in her 40s with active or convalescent COVID-19. The rearrangement uses TRBV11-3 and TRBJ2-3, with a possible D match to TRBD1 (6 bases). The specimen was peripheral blood. The CDR3 here is CASSSRAGTSTDTQYF. The CDR3 DNA follows: TGTGCCAGCAGCTCCCGCGCAGGGACAAGCACAGATACGCAGTATTTT.